The 21 T cell receptor beta chains below come from one sample, sequenced in a study of T cell repertoires in cytomegalovirus infection. TCRdb used MiXCR to reprocess the reads, holding one entry per CDR3 protein. The repertoire holds hundreds of thousands of distinct CDR3 sequences, with roughly 17% as singletons. Material for sequencing was PBMCs. The receptors shown here come from a human donor in good health (CMV status not recorded). Some clones in this sample may be carry-over from other donors' samples.

In this sample, this clonotype turned up many times. The chain couples TRBV11-2 to TRBJ2-5; D may be TRBD2 (5 bases). Germline V gene data show CDR1 as SGHAT and CDR2 as FQNNGV. This CDR3 region has 14 residues. V gave up 8 bases and J gave up 5 bases, with 18 bases separating them. CDR3 protein: CASHPSGVWETQYF. In nucleotides, the CDR3 is TGTGCCAGCCACCCATCCGGGGTCTGGGAGACCCAGTACTTC.

The chain carries TRBV6-5 and TRBJ1-2; 8 bases match TRBD1. The CDR3 sequence is 14 residues long. V lost 2 bases and J lost 6; bases outside the gene matches: 5. Germline V lookup: CDR1 MNHEY, CDR2 SVGAGI. CDR3 loop: CASSYLQGVDGYTF. In DNA, the CDR3 is TGTGCCAGCAGTTACCTACAGGGGGTCGATGGCTACACCTTC.

The chain carries TRBV20-1 and TRBJ1-4; 9 bases are shared with TRBD1. V shed 5 bases and J 5 bases; nucleotides not matched to a gene: 3. CDR1 and CDR2 from the germline V gene are DFQATT and SNEGSKA (reference sequence). The CDR3 has 13 amino acids. The CDR3, as DNA: TGCAGTGCTCCCGGGACAGGGAATGAAAAACTGTTTTTT. Translating gives CSAPGTGNEKLFF.

This clonotype has just a few counts. The chain carries TRBV12-3 or TRBV12-4 and TRBJ1-1; D gene ambiguous. V lost 5 bases, J lost 4 bases, and 23 bases lay in between. This CDR3 is 17 amino acids long. The DNA for the CDR3 is TGTGCCAGCAGTGGAGGAGTGAACTTCCAATCGGGCACTGAAGCTTTCTTT. It encodes CASSGGVNFQSGTEAFF.

This clonotype showed up just a few times. This chain joins TRBV20-1 and TRBJ2-2; D possibly matches TRBD1 or TRBD2 (5 bases each). The CDR3 spans 18 residues. The germline V gene encodes CDR1 DFQATT and CDR2 SNEGSKA (reference sequence). V was pared by 0 bases and J by 0 bases, with 17 bases between. The chain's CDR3 is CSARDVRGRAANTGELFF. The CDR3 DNA is TGCAGTGCTAGAGATGTGAGGGGACGAGCCGCGAACACCGGGGAGCTGTTTTTT.

This clonotype was recorded a few times. The chain links TRBV28 to TRBJ1-4; no reliable D call. The V and J ends lost 6 bases and 0 bases respectively, with 8 bases between them. CDR3 size: 14 residues. Germline-derived CDR1 and CDR2 are MDHEN and SYDVKM. CDR3 sequence: CASSLASTNEKLFF. In DNA, the CDR3 is TGTGCCAGCAGCCTAGCGTCAACTAATGAAAAACTGTTTTTT.

This clonotype was detected many times. This chain links TRBV7-2 with TRBJ2-7, with TRBD1 matching 12 bases. This CDR3 is built from 16 residues. Germline trimming cut 1 base from V and 7 bases from J; bases unmatched to any gene: 8. Looked up from germline, CDR1 is SGHTA and CDR2 is FQGNSA. The CDR3 DNA reads TGTGCCAGCAGCTTAGGAGGGACAGGGGGCGCGGGGGAGCAGTACTTC. Its protein is CASSLGGTGGAGEQYF.

The genes are TRBV19 and TRBJ2-2; the D is unclear. V was pared by 5 bases and J by 4 bases, with 11 bases between. In germline, CDR1 is LNHDA, CDR2 SQIVND (reference sequence). The CDR3 sequence is 14 residues long. DNA for the CDR3: TGTGCCAGTAGTGGTTTGCTGCGCACCGGGGAGCTGTTTTTT. It encodes CASSGLLRTGELFF.

This clonotype was recorded only once. One base away lies a much larger clone, so this may be a sequencing read error. The chain couples TRBV19 to TRBJ1-5; TRBD1 matches at 10 bases. After removal of 5 bases from V and 6 bases from J, the junction contained 7 bases not matched to a gene. This CDR3 is 15 amino acids long. The germline gives CDR1 LNHDA, CDR2 SQIVND (reference sequence). CDR3 DNA: TGTGCCAGTAGTGACAGACAGGGGGCAGGTCAGCCCCAGCATTTT. This sequence encodes CASSDRQGAGQPQHF. The entire variable domain, with the rest obtained from reference TRBV19 and TRBJ1-5, is as follows: DGGITQSPKYLFRKEGQNVTLSCEQNLNHDAMYWYRQDPGQGLRLIYYSQIVNDFQKGDIAEGYSVSREKKESFPLTVTSAQKNPTAFYLCASSDRQGAGQPQHFGDGTRLSIL.

In its sample, this clonotype was seen many times. This sequence joins TRBV19 and TRBJ1-5, with 8 bases lining up with TRBD1. V dropped 8 bases and J dropped 7; count of bases not matched to a gene: 7. The CDR3 is 13 residues long. Per the germline V gene, CDR1 is LNHDA and CDR2 is SQIVND (reference sequence). CDR3 in amino acids: CASRDRWDQPQHF. For the CDR3, the DNA is TGTGCCAGTCGGGACAGGTGGGACCAGCCCCAGCATTTT.

This clonotype was detected only a few times. This sequence joins TRBV12-3 or TRBV12-4 and TRBJ1-1; a possible D gene is TRBD1 (6 bases). This CDR3 has 14 residues. V was trimmed by 7 bases and J by 1 base, leaving 13 bases between them. The CDR3 is CASTKTGSNTEAFF. The CDR3 bases are TGTGCCAGCACCAAAACAGGGTCGAACACTGAAGCTTTCTTT.

The chain couples TRBV10-3 to TRBJ1-5; D ambiguous. The CDR3 is 12 amino acids. In germline, CDR1 is ENHRY, CDR2 SYGVKD. Trimming pared 0 bases from V and 5 bases from J, leaving 2 bases between. Written as DNA, the CDR3 is TGTGCCATCAGTGAGTCTTATCAGCCCCAGCATTTT. Protein: CAISESYQPQHF.

This clonotype appeared a few times. V and J are TRBV28 and TRBJ1-4, with TRBD1 identical over 8 bases. The V gene end was trimmed by 6 bases and the J gene end by 5 bases; junction bases not matched to a gene: 8. This CDR3 contains 15 residues. Germline loops: CDR1 MDHEN, CDR2 SYDVKM. This CDR3 is CASRPGGSGNEKLFF. The CDR3 coding sequence is TGTGCCAGCAGACCAGGGGGCTCGGGAAATGAAAAACTGTTTTTT.

This clonotype was counted at least ten times. This chain uses TRBV12-5 with TRBJ1-1; the D is unclear. From germline, CDR1 is LGHNT and CDR2 FRNRAP. The CDR3 runs to 13 residues. The germline V and J ends were trimmed by 1 base and 2 bases, with 5 bases remaining between them. As DNA, the CDR3 is TGTGCTAGTGGTTTGGAGAGAAACACTGAAGCTTTCTTT. Translation: CASGLERNTEAFF.

This clonotype turned up a few times. The chain employs TRBV4-3 and TRBJ1-1; no clear D gene. The CDR3 extends over 15 amino acids. V was clipped by 0 bases and J by 0 bases, with 8 bases between them. Germline assignment: CDR1 LGHNA and CDR2 YSLEER. CDR3 in amino acids: CASSQDWKLNTEAFF. CDR3 bases: TGCGCCAGCAGCCAAGATTGGAAGCTGAACACTGAAGCTTTCTTT.

At least ten counts were recorded for this clonotype. The chain recombines TRBV7-3 with TRBJ2-3; no firm D call. The CDR3 is made up of 16 amino acids. The germline V gene encodes CDR1 SGHTA and CDR2 FQGTGA. The V end lost 1 base, the J end lost 1 base, and 12 bases lay between the germline ends. The CDR3 is CASSLIPIRRTDTQYF. The CDR3 bases are TGTGCCAGCAGCTTAATTCCGATACGGCGCACAGATACGCAGTATTTT.

This clonotype was observed many times. V is TRBV7-9 and J is TRBJ1-1; tentatively, D is TRBD1 (5 bases). The length of the CDR3 is 13 residues. The V gene's germline CDR1 is SEHNR and CDR2 FQNEAQ (reference sequence). Trimming removed 1 base from V and 5 bases from J, with 8 bases in between. CDR3 in DNA: TGTGCCAGCAGCTTAGACCAGGGAACTGAAGCTTTCTTT. Encoded protein: CASSLDQGTEAFF.

This clonotype was seen a handful of times. The chain is built from TRBV7-9 and TRBJ1-5; D is perhaps TRBD1 (5 bases). CDR3 length: 14 residues. V was clipped by 5 bases and J by 9 bases, with 17 bases between them. Looked up from germline, CDR1 is SEHNR and CDR2 is FQNEAQ (reference sequence). The CDR3 loop reads CASSATGRSSPQHF. CDR3 DNA: TGTGCCAGCAGCGCCACGGGACGAAGCTCGCCCCAGCATTTT.

This clonotype was recorded many times. This chain links TRBV12-3 or TRBV12-4 with TRBJ2-3, with D perhaps TRBD2 (6 bases). Trimming removed 1 base from V and 1 base from J, with 9 bases in between. CDR3 length: 15 amino acids. In DNA, the CDR3 is TGTGCCAGCAGTTTAGGGCGGGGACGCACAGATACGCAGTATTTT. It specifies CASSLGRGRTDTQYF.

The table lists this clonotype with a few counts. The chain employs TRBV20-1 and TRBJ2-3; D uncertain. This CDR3 contains 15 residues. Germline V gene lookup returns CDR1 DFQATT and CDR2 SNEGSKA (reference sequence). V was trimmed by 3 bases and J by 4 bases, leaving 17 bases between them. The CDR3 DNA is TGCAGTGCTAGCAGTTTCGAAACTTCCCCAGATACGCAGTATTTT. Protein sequence: CSASSFETSPDTQYF.

This clonotype was seen repeatedly, ten times or more. This rearrangement joins TRBV25-1 to TRBJ1-2; D gene uncertain. This CDR3 has 14 residues. Looked up from germline, CDR1 is MGHDK and CDR2 is SYGVNS. Trimming removed 1 base at V and 8 bases at J, with 14 bases between. CDR3 loop: CASSESGYYVGYTF. Written as DNA, the CDR3 is TGTGCCAGCAGTGAATCGGGCTACTATGTGGGCTACACCTTC.